The 18 T cell receptor beta chains reported below all come from one sample, sequenced in a study of metastatic and nonmetastatic thyroid tumors. No patient received treatment before thyroid surgery. With MiXCR, TCRdb reprocessed the PCR reads. The sample contains around 26,000 clones, about 15% of which appear only once. Sequenced input: blood. These receptors all stem from a female donor with papillary thyroid cancer or a benign thyroid nodule (not recorded which). Some clones in this sample may be carry-over from other donors' samples.

CDR3 bases: TGTGCCACCCATATAGACGGAAAACTGTTTTTT. As protein: CATHIDGKLFF. The rearrangement joins TRBV27 to TRBJ1-4; D not certain. The CDR3 is made up of 11 amino acids. Germline CDR1 MNHEY, CDR2 SMNVEV (reference sequence). The V end was cut by 10 bases, the J end by 10 bases, with 13 bases between.

Judged by abundance, this clone is medium-sized. The chain's CDR3 is CASSEADGRSYEQYF. The DNA of the CDR3 is TGTGCCAGCAGTGAAGCTGACGGGAGATCATACGAGCAGTACTTC. The gene calls are TRBV6-1 and TRBJ2-7; TRBD2 is a possible D gene (6 bases). Between the trimmed V and J ends, which lost 0 bases and 4 bases, there was a span of 13 bases. Germline CDR1 MNHNS, CDR2 SASEGT. The CDR3 length is 15 residues.

The count of this clone is one. The gene calls are TRBV30 and TRBJ2-7; a possible D gene is TRBD1 (5 bases). The germline CDR1 and CDR2 sequences are GTSNPN and SVGIG (reference sequence). The CDR3 sequence is 12 residues long. V was cut by 2 bases and J by 2 bases, with 7 bases left in between. The CDR3 here is CAWSQGPYEQYF. The DNA for the CDR3 is TGTGCCTGGAGTCAGGGCCCCTACGAGCAGTACTTC.

This clone appeared a few times. One base away lies a much larger clone, so this may be a sequencing read error. The rearrangement links TRBV11-2 to TRBJ1-1, with D tentatively TRBD1 (5 bases). The germline V gene has CDR1 SGHAT and CDR2 FQNNGV. This CDR3 has 16 amino acids. The CDR3 sequence: CASIFGRGGTNTEAFF. The CDR3 region has the DNA TGTGCCAGCATCTTCGGACGGGGGGGTACGAACACTGAGGCTTTCTTT.

This clone has ten or more counts. The chain employs TRBV3-1 and TRBJ2-7; D is unresolved. The germline CDR1 and CDR2 sequences are LGHDT and YNNKEL (reference sequence). CDR3 length: 12 amino acids. V lost 0 bases and J lost 6, with 6 bases in between. Here the CDR3 reads CASSQEESEQYF. DNA of the CDR3: TGTGCCAGCAGCCAAGAGGAGTCCGAGCAGTACTTC.

This clone was observed many times. This chain uses TRBV7-9 with TRBJ2-7, with 11 bases lining up with TRBD2. CDR3 length: 15 amino acids. Looked up from germline, CDR1 is SEHNR and CDR2 is FQNEAQ (reference sequence). V trimming: 4 bases; J trimming: 2 bases; junction bases outside the gene matches: 4. The chain's CDR3 is CASSSGTSGPYEQYF. The DNA of the CDR3 is TGTGCCAGCAGCTCCGGGACTAGCGGACCCTACGAGCAGTACTTC.

This clone was seen repeatedly, ten times or more. The chain recombines TRBV30 with TRBJ2-6; D unresolved. The CDR3 loop spans 15 amino acids. CDR1 is GTSNPN and CDR2 is SVGIG in the germline V gene (reference sequence). V was shortened by 4 bases and J by 0 bases, with 10 bases between the two germline ends. As DNA, the CDR3 is TGTGCCTGGATATATAAGGTCTCTGGGGCCAACGTCCTGACTTTC. It translates to CAWIYKVSGANVLTF.

The chain carries TRBV6-2 or TRBV6-3 and TRBJ2-1; D remains unclear. V was clipped by 1 base and J by 7 bases, with 14 bases between them. The CDR3 runs 15 residues. Germline V gene lookup returns CDR1 MNHEY and CDR2 SVGEGT. The CDR3: CASSYLVPVRNEQFF. The CDR3 nucleotides read TGTGCCAGCAGTTACTTGGTACCAGTACGGAATGAGCAGTTCTTC.

This clone has just a few counts. The CDR3 coding sequence is TGTGCCAGCAGGGTCCAGGGGGCGGGCACTGAATTTTTCTTT. Translated: CASRVQGAGTEFFF. The rearrangement links TRBV6-1 to TRBJ1-1, with 8 positions matching TRBD1. The J segment lost 13 bases and the V segment lost 6 bases, leaving 16 bases of the junction unmatched. Germline V gene lookup returns CDR1 MNHNS and CDR2 SASEGT. This CDR3 region has 14 residues.

This clone is categorized as medium-sized. The chain recombines TRBV6-1 with TRBJ2-7, with 9 bases matching TRBD2. With V trimmed by 7 bases and J by 6 bases, 7 bases remained unmatched. Per germline, CDR1 MNHNS and CDR2 SASEGT. This CDR3 contains 13 residues. CDR3 sequence: CASIGTSSSEQYF. The CDR3 DNA reads TGTGCCAGCATCGGGACTAGCTCCAGCGAGCAGTACTTC.

This clone was seen only a few times. V is TRBV28 and J is TRBJ1-1; D perhaps matches TRBD1 (5 bases). The germline CDR1 and CDR2 sequences are MDHEN and SYDVKM. Trimming stripped 5 bases from V and 1 base from J, with 17 bases between. This CDR3 region has 16 residues. CDR3 region: CASSGPGHLPNTEAFF. Here the CDR3 DNA reads TGTGCCAGCAGTGGGCCCGGACATTTGCCGAACACTGAAGCTTTCTTT.

This clone was counted ten times or more. This rearrangement joins TRBV11-1 to TRBJ1-3; D uncertain. CDR3 length: 12 residues. With 5 bases removed from V and 0 bases from J, the gap between germline ends came to 2 bases. Germline CDR1 is SGHAT and CDR2 is FQDESV (reference sequence). DNA of the CDR3: TGTGCCAGCAGCCTCTCTGGAAACACCATATATTTT. The encoded protein is CASSLSGNTIYF. The variable domain in full, completed from reference TRBV11-1 and TRBJ1-3, reads EAEVAQSPRYKITEKSQAVAFWCDPISGHATLYWYRQILGQGPELLVQFQDESVVDDSQLPKDRFSAERLKGVDSTLKIQPAELGDSAMYLCASSLSGNTIYFGEGSWLTVV.

The chain links TRBV11-1 to TRBJ1-3; D not certain. Germline V gene sequence: CDR1 SGHAT, CDR2 FQDESV (reference sequence). Deletions cut 5 bases from V and 0 bases from J, with 11 bases between. The CDR3 spans 15 residues. The CDR3 here is CASSVDTYSGNTIYF. CDR3 sequence (DNA): TGTGCCAGCAGCGTCGACACATACTCTGGAAACACCATATATTTT.

This rearrangement joins TRBV20-1 to TRBJ2-7; 8 bases align to TRBD2. The CDR3 is 15 residues long. Germline CDR1 DFQATT, CDR2 SNEGSKA (reference sequence). Trimming removed 3 bases from V and 2 bases from J; junction bases left unmatched: 9. The CDR3, as DNA: TGCAGTGCTAGGGGGGCTAGCGGGCAAACCTACGAGCAGTACTTC. Encoded protein: CSARGASGQTYEQYF.

This clone has at least ten counts. The chain employs TRBV25-1 and TRBJ1-1; a possible D gene is TRBD1 (6 bases). Germline CDR1 MGHDK, CDR2 SYGVNS. V was clipped by 6 bases and J by 6 bases, with 11 bases between them. This CDR3 comprises 12 residues. This CDR3 reads CASSPQGSEAFF. The CDR3 DNA sequence: TGTGCCAGCAGCCCACAGGGCTCTGAAGCTTTCTTT.

The chain joins TRBV30 to TRBJ1-2; D is perhaps TRBD1 (5 bases). This CDR3 is built from 14 residues. V was pared by 4 bases and J by 5 bases, with 17 bases between. Germline V gene lookup returns CDR1 GTSNPN and CDR2 SVGIG (reference sequence). CDR3 in amino acids: CAWNRDRTLYGYTF. Here the CDR3 DNA reads TGTGCCTGGAACCGGGACCGCACACTTTATGGCTACACCTTC.

There are many counts of this clone. V and J are TRBV28 and TRBJ1-1; D uncertain. Germline-derived CDR1 and CDR2 are MDHEN and SYDVKM. The CDR3 consists of 13 residues. Trimming took 5 bases from V and 11 from J, leaving 18 bases between them. The CDR3 region has the DNA TGTGCCAGCAGTCCCCCTACCGGGCCTGGGGCTTTCTTT. As protein: CASSPPTGPGAFF. Full variable domain (missing parts from reference TRBV28 and TRBJ1-1): DVKVTQSSRYLVKRTGEKVFLECVQDMDHENMFWYRQDPGLGLRLIYFSYDVKMKEKGDIPEGYSVSREKKERFSLILESASTNQTSMYLCASSPPTGPGAFFGQGTRLTVV.

This CDR3 reads CASSFSQGEVDEQFF. Here the CDR3 DNA reads TGTGCCAGCAGTTTTAGCCAGGGTGAGGTCGATGAGCAGTTCTTC. This chain connects TRBV28 to TRBJ2-1, with D possibly matching TRBD1 (5 bases). V dropped 3 bases and J dropped 8 bases, with 17 bases sitting between them. The CDR3 runs to 15 residues. Germline V gene lookup returns CDR1 MDHEN and CDR2 SYDVKM.